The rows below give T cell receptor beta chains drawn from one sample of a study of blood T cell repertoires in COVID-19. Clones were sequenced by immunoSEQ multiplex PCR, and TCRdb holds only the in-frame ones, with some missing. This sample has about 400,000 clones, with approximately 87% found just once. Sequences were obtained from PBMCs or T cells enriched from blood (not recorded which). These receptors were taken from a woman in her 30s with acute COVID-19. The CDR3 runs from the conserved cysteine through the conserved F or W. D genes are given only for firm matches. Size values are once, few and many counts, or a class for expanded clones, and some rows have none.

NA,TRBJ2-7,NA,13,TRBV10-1,TGCGCCAGCAGCGAGACAGCCCAGGGCGAGCAGTACTTC,CASSETAQGEQYF
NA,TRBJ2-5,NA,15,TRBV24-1,TGTGCCACCAGTGACCCGGGACAAGGAGGAGAGACCCAGTACTTC,CATSDPGQGGETQYF
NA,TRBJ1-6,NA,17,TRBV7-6,TGTGCCAGCAGCGTTTCAAGCTACTTCTCCTATAATTCACCCCTCCACTTT,CASSVSSYFSYNSPLHF
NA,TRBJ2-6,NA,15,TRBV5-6,TGTGCCAGCAGCTTTACAGGGTCTGGGGCCAACGTCCTGACTTTC,CASSFTGSGANVLTF
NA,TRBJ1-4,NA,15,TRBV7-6,TGTGCCAGCAGCCTGATACAGGTATATAATGAAAAACTGTTTTTT,CASSLIQVYNEKLFF
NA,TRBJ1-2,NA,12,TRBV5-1,TGCGCCAGCAGCTTGGACAGCTATGGCTACACCTTC,CASSLDSYGYTF
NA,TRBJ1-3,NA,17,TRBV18,TGTGCCAGCACACGTCCGGTTGTTCCGAACTCTGGAAACACCATATATTTT,CASTRPVVPNSGNTIYF
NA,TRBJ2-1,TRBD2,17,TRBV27,TGTGCCAGCGAAGTTTCGGCATCGGGGGGTCGTCGCAATGAGCAGTTCTTC,CASEVSASGGRRNEQFF
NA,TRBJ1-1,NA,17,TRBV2,TGTGCCAGCAGTGATTTGTGGGGCAGGGCCTACTACACTGAAGCTTTCTTT,CASSDLWGRAYYTEAFF
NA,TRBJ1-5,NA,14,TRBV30,TGTGCCTGGAGGCAGGGAACTGGCAATCAGCCCCAGCATTTT,CAWRQGTGNQPQHF
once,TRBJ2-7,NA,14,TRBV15,TGTGCCACCAGCAGAGGCTCAACTCCCTACGAGCAGTACTTC,CATSRGSTPYEQYF
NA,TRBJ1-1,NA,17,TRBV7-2,TGTGCCAGCAGCTTGGCACTTGGGGGACAAATGAACACTGAAGCTTTCTTT,CASSLALGGQMNTEAFF
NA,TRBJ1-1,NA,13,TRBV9,TGTGCCAGCAGCGTGGGGGGGTGGACTGAAGCTTTCTTT,CASSVGGWTEAFF
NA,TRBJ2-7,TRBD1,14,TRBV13,TGTGCCAGCAGCTCGGGACAGTCCCCAAGGGAGCAGTACTTC,CASSSGQSPREQYF
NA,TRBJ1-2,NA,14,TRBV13,TGTGCCAGCAGCAACAGGGACCGTTCCTATGGCTACACCTTC,CASSNRDRSYGYTF
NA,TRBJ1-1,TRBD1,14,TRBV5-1,TGCGCCAGCAGCTGGGGACAGCTTAACACTGAAGCTTTCTTT,CASSWGQLNTEAFF
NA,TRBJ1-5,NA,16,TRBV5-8,TGTGCCAGCAGCTTGGAATCGGGGATGAGCAATCAGCCCCAGCATTTT,CASSLESGMSNQPQHF
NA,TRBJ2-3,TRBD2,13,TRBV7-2,TGTGCCAGCCGTAGCGGGAGCACAGATACGCAGTATTTT,CASRSGSTDTQYF
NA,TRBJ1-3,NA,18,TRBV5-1,TGCGCCAGCAGCTTTAGGGCAGGGGCTCTTTTCTCTGGAAACACCATATATTTT,CASSFRAGALFSGNTIYF
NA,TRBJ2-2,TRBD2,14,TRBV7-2,TGTGCCAGCGCGGGGGGACGGAACACCGGGGAGCTGTTTTTT,CASAGGRNTGELFF
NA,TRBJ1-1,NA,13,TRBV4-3,TGCGCCAGCAGCCCACAGATGAACACTGAAGCTTTCTTT,CASSPQMNTEAFF
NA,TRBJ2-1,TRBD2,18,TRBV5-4,TGTGCCAGCAGCCCTCCGGGACTAGCGGGGGTCACCTACAATGAGCAGTTCTTC,CASSPPGLAGVTYNEQFF
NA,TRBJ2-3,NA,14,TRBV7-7,TGTGCCAGCAGCTTAGGAGGTGGCTCAGATACGCAGTATTTT,CASSLGGGSDTQYF
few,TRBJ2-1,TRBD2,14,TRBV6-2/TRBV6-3,TGTGCCAGCAGTCCGGGGGGGCCGGAAAATGAGCAGTTCTTC,CASSPGGPENEQFF
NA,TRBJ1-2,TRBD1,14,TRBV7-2,TGTGCCAGCAGAAAGGACAGGGTAGACTATGGCTACACCTTC,CASRKDRVDYGYTF
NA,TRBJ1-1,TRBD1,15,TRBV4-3,TGCGCCAGCAGCTTAACAGGGGGTATGAACACTGAAGCTTTCTTT,CASSLTGGMNTEAFF
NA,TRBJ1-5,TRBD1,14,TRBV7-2,TGTGCCAGCAGCTTTGGACAGGGTGGGCAGCCCCAGCATTTT,CASSFGQGGQPQHF
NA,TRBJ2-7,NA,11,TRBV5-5,TGTGCCAGCAGCTCGGGCTACGAGCAGTACTTC,CASSSGYEQYF
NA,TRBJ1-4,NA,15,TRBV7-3,TGTGCCAGCAGCGGAGGCGCAGGGGCGTATGAAAAACTGTTTTTT,CASSGGAGAYEKLFF
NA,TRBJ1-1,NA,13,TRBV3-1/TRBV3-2,TGTGCCAGCAGCCAAGATCGGTCGGGGAGAGCTTTCTTT,CASSQDRSGRAFF
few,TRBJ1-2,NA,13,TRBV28,TGTGCCAGCAGTCTTCAGGGTTCCCAAGGCTACACCTTC,CASSLQGSQGYTF
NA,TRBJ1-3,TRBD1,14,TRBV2,TGTGCCAGCAGTTGGGACAGCTCTGGAAACACCATATATTTT,CASSWDSSGNTIYF
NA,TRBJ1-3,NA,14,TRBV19,TGTGCCAGTAGTACCGAGCCCTCTGGAAACACCATATATTTT,CASSTEPSGNTIYF
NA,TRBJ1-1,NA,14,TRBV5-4,TGTGCCAGCAGCTTGATAACCCGCGACACTGAAGCTTTCTTT,CASSLITRDTEAFF
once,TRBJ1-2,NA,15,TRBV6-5,TGTGCCAGCAGGGTTCTACAGGGTAGCATTAGCGGCTACACCTTC,CASRVLQGSISGYTF
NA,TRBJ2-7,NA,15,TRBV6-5,TGTGCCAGCAGTTACCGATCGCAGGGCCCCTACGAGCAGTACTTC,CASSYRSQGPYEQYF
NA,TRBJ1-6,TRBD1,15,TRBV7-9,TGTGCCAGCAGTCTGGGGGGACAGGGGAATTCACCCCTCCACTTT,CASSLGGQGNSPLHF
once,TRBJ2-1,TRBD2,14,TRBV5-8,TGTGCCAGCAGCTTAAGCGGGGGAGGGAATGAGCAGTTCTTC,CASSLSGGGNEQFF
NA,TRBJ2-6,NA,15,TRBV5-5,TGTGCCAGCAGCCGTTCGGGCTCTGGGGCCAACGTCCTGACTTTC,CASSRSGSGANVLTF
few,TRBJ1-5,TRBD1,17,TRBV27,TGTGCCAGCAGTCTCACGCCGGGACAGGGCTCAAATCAGCCCCAGCATTTT,CASSLTPGQGSNQPQHF
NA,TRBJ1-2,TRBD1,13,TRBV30,TGTGCCTGGAGTGTACAGGGGAGCTATGGCTACACCTTC,CAWSVQGSYGYTF
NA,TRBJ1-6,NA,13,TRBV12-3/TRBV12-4,TGTGCCAGCAGGCTGACAGTAAATTCACCCCTCCACTTT,CASRLTVNSPLHF
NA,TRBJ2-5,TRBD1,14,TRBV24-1,TGTGCCACCAGTGATCCGGGACAGGGAGGGACCCAGTACTTC,CATSDPGQGGTQYF
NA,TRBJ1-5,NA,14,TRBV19,TGTGCCAGTAGTATAGGGAGGAGCAATCAGCCCCAGCATTTT,CASSIGRSNQPQHF
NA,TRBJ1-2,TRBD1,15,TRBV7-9,TGTGCCAGCAGCTCTCCGGACAGGGGTCACTATGGCTACACCTTC,CASSSPDRGHYGYTF
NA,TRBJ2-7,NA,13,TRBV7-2,TGTGCCAGCAGCTTCAAGAGGTCCTACGAGCAGTACTTC,CASSFKRSYEQYF
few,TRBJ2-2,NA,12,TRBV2,TGTGCCAGCCGGGTCCCCGTAGGGGAGCTGTTTTTT,CASRVPVGELFF
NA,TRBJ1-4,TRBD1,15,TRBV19,TGTGCCAGTGCCTCCCCGACAGGGCTCCTTGAAAAACTGTTTTTT,CASASPTGLLEKLFF
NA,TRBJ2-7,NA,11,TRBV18,TGTGCCAGCTCGTCAAATTACGAGCAGTACTTC,CASSSNYEQYF
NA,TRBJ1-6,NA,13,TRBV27,TGTGCCAGCAGTTTACACTTCAATTCACCCCTCCACTTT,CASSLHFNSPLHF
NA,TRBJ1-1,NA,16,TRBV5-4,TGTGCCAGCAGCACCTGGAAGGGGCGGTCGGACACTGAAGCTTTCTTT,CASSTWKGRSDTEAFF
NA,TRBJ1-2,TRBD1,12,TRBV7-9,TGTGCCAGCAGCTTACAGGGGGGTGGCTACACCTTC,CASSLQGGGYTF
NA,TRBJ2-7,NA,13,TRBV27,TGTGCCAGCAGTCCACGCCAGGGCTACGAGCAGTACTTC,CASSPRQGYEQYF
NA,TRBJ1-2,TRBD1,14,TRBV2,TGTGCCAGCAAACCAGGGGGCAGGAACTATGGCTACACCTTC,CASKPGGRNYGYTF
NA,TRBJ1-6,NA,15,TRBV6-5,TGTGCCAGCACCCAGAACGGGGAAATTAATTCACCCCTCCACTTT,CASTQNGEINSPLHF
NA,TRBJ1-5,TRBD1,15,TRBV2,TGTGCCAGCAGCCCGAAAGGGACAGGGAAGGAGCCCCAGCATTTT,CASSPKGTGKEPQHF
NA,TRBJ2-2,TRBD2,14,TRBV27,TGTGCCAGCCTAGCGGGGTTAAACACCGGGGAGCTGTTTTTT,CASLAGLNTGELFF